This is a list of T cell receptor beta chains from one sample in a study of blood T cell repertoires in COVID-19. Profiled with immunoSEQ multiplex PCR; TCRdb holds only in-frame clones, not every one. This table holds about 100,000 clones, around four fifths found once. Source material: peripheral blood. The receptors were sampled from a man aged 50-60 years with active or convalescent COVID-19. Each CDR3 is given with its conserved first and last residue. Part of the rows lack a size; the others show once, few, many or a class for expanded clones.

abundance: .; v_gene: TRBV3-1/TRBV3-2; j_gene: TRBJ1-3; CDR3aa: CASGGTSPNTIYF
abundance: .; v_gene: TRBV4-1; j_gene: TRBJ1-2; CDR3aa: CASSQVGDRAYGYTF
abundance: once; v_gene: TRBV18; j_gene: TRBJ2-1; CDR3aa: CASSPAEAFSYNEQFF
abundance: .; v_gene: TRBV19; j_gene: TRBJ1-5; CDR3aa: CASIAEDNNQPQHF
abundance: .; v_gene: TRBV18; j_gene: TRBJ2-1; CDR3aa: CASSPLGSGSNEQFF
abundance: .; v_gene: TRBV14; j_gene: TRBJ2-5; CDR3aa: CASSQVAGTGEETQYF
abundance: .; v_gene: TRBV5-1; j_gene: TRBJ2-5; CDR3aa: CASSLVGLAGLETQYF
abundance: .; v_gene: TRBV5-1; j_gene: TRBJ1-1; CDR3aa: CASSLEQGNTEAFF
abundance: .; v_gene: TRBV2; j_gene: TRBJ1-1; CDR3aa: CASTWDTFNTEAFF
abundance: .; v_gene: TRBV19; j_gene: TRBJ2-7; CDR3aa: CASSIPGSNAYEQYF
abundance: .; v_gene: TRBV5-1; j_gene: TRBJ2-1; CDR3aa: CASSLGASGFNEQFF
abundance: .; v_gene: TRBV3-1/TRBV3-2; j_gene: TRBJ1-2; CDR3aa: CASSQGGGTGGDGYTF
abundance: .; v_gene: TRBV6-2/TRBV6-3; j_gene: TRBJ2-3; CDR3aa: CASSTTSGKPDTQYF
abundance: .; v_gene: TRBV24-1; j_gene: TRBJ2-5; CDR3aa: CATSDLRGGLQETQYF
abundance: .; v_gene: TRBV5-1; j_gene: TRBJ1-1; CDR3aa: CASSLVFMNTEAFF
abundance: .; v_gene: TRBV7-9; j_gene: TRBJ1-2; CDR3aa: CASSLGGNYGYTF
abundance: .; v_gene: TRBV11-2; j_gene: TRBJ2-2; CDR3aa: CASSLTSGNTGELFF
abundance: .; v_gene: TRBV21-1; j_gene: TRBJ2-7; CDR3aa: CASRNRGGYEQYF
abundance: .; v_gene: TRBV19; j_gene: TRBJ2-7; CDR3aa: CASSIDMTSYEQYF
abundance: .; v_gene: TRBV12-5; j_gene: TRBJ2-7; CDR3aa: CASGSGRLSYEQYF
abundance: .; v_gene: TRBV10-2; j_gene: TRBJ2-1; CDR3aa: CASRRLAGGYNEQFF
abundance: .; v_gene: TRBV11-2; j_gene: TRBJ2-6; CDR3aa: CASSPGQSGASVLTF
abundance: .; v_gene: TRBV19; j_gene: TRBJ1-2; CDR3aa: CASSIRDRGGYGYTF
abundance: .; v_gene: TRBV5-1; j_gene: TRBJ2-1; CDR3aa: CASSLGTSGISYNEQFF
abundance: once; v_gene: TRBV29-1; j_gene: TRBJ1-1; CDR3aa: CSVSTGSTEAFF
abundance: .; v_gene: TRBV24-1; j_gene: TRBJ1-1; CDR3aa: CATSRGVGTEAFF
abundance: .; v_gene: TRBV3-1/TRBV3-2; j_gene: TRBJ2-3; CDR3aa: CASSQARGDTDTQYF
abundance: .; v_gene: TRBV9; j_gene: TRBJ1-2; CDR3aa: CASSGTGRNTF
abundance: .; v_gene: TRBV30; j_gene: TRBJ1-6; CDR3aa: CAWSVQTGGSSYNSPLHF
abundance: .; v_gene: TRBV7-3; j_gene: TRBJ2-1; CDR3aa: CASSLRVPGLAGVFGEQFF
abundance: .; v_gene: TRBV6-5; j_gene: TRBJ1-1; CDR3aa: CASSSRRILGTEAFF
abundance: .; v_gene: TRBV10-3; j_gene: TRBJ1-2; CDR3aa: CAISEQGANYGYTF
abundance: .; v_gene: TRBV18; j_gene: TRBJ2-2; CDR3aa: CASSPVASGNTGELFF
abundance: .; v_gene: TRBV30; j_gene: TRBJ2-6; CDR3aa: CAWDRNAGANVLTF
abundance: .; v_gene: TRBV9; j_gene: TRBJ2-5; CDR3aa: CASSVGLAGGPETQYF
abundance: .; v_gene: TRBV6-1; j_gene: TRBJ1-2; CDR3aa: CASREGQASDGYTF
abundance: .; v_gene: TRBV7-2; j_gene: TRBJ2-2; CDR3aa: CASSLVAGSPTGELFF
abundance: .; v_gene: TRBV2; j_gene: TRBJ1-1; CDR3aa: CASSVTGSTEAFF
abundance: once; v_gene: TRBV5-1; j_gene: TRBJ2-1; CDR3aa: CATKGTASSYNEQFF
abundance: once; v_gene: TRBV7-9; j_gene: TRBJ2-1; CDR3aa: CASSSTRPGNEQFF
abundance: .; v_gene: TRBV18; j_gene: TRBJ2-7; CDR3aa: CASSLGPPRSGEQYF
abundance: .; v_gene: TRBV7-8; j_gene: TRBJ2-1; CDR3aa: CASSWGERGYNEQFF
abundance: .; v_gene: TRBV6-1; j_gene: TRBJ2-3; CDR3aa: CASSERRVFTDTQYF
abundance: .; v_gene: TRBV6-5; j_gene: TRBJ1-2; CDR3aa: CASSSHRQVNYGYTF
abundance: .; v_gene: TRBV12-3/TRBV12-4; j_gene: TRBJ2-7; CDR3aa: CASFLDGSYEQYF
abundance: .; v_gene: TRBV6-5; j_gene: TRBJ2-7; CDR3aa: CASRSTQEYEQYF
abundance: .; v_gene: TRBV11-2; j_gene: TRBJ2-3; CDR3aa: CASSIRGTGFTDTQYF
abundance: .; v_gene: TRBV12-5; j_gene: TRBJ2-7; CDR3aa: CASGLVRSLAGASSYEQYF
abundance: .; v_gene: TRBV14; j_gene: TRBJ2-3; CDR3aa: CASSQLGGSTQYF
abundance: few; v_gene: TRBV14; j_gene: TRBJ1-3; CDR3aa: CASSQVYSGNTIYF
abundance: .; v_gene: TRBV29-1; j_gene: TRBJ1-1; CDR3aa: CSVSDRGGEAFF
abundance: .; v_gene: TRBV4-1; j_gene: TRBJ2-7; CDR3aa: CARSSPLGLADTYEQYF
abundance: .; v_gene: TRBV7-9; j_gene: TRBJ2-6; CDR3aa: CAKGSGAEGANVLTF
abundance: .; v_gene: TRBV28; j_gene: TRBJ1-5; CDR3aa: CASSGNRGWQPQHF
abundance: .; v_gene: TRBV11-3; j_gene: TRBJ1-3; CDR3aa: CASSSPDSGAGNTIYF
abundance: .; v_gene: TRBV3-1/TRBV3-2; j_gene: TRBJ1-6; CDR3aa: CASSQGLTGTVNSPLHF
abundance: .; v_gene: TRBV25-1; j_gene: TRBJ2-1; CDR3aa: CASKAAQAGGFNEQFF